This T cell receptor beta chain is from a study of radiotherapy plus CTLA-4 blockade in lung cancer. Study context: Objective responses arose in approximately 17% of patients, and 25% to 35% experienced disease control. Study results and caveats: Radiotherapy with ipilimumab was followed by blood expansion of tumor-derived clones.

Assay: immunoSEQ multiplex PCR; the TCRdb copy retains only in-frame clones and omits some. The sample includes roughly 42,000 clones, roughly 60% seen only once; the top ten take roughly 20%. This clone was seen more than once but under ten times. Its specificity is unknown. Sequencing used peripheral blood, obtained from a patient treated with radiotherapy plus ipilimumab. The TCR was taken from a human donor with non-small cell lung cancer who had a partial response to radiotherapy plus ipilimumab.

CDR3 coding DNA: TGTGCCAGCAGCTTTAGTAGCGGGAGTGTTCCCGGGGAGCTGTTTTTT. This encodes CASSFSSGSVPGELFF. The V gene is TRBV11-2, the J gene TRBJ2-2; 9 bases are shared with TRBD2. Germline values: CDR1 SGHAT, CDR2 FQNNGV. V shed 3 bases, J shed 6 bases, and the junction held 8 bases outside the gene matches. CDR3 length equals 16 residues.